Described below is a single TCR beta chain sequence and its context. Its antigen is unidentified. The data stem from a study of T cell responses to AZD1222 COVID-19 vaccine. Study results and limitations: Spike-specific TCR breadth and depth both grew after two AZD1222 doses. All repertoire sampling was performed exclusively after the peak T cell response.

The data were produced by immunoSEQ multiplex PCR, yet TCRdb's version contains in-frame clones alone and is incomplete. Of 150,000 to 200,000 clones in the sample, over 85% were seen once. The CDR3 covers 16 residues. Trimming stripped 5 bases from V and 2 bases from J, with 16 bases between. Germline V gene sequence: CDR1 SGHAT, CDR2 FQNNGV. J is TRBJ2-4 and V is TRBV11-2; no firm D call. The sample here was peripheral blood, taken 28 days after the second dose of the MenACWY control vaccine. The clonotype comes from an adult who received the MenACWY meningococcal vaccine as a control. The CDR3 spells CASSLSGPNSKNIQYF. In DNA, the CDR3 is TGTGCCAGCAGCCTGTCTGGTCCAAATTCCAAAAACATTCAGTACTTC.